The entry that follows covers one TCR beta chain sequence. Its target is not known. Germline V gene sequence: CDR1 MNHEY, CDR2 SVGAGI. The CDR3 loop spans 14 amino acids. The ends lost 5 bases at V and 1 base at J; junction bases unmatched: 2. Alpha and beta constant-region primers primed reverse transcription of approximately 460 ng RNA. Each of the alpha and beta chains got its own library through chain-specific third strand synthesis with indices. TCRdb reprocessed the 5' RACE reads via MiXCR and lists one record per CDR3 protein. The table has about 7,900 distinct CDR3 sequences, 8.4% seen once. This sample was taken from a study of HIV-infected patients and healthy controls. Looking at the study overall: Total CDR3 counts per chain did not differ significantly between patients and controls.

Study findings and constraints: Study cohorts differed slightly in age and sex, but this did not explain diversity differences. Healthy control repertoires had roughly threefold more distinct CDR3s than untreated HIV+ repertoires, and higher Shannon diversity.

Follow-up blood was drawn about 14 weeks, roughly three months, after antiretroviral therapy began. The repertoire came from unfractionated whole blood and reflected all unsorted peripheral T cells. This sequence joins TRBV6-5 and TRBJ1-1; the match to TRBD1 covers 9 bases. The starting material was blood, obtained during antiretroviral therapy. The TCR originated in an adult with HIV infection. The CDR3 protein is CASSPGQGNTEAFF. CDR3 DNA: TGTGCCAGCAGTCCGGGACAGGGGAACACTGAAGCTTTCTTT.